These 27 T cell receptor beta chains share one sample of origin, sequenced in a study of blood T cells in healthy people across ages. Alongside a J-beta primer mix, a sample-barcoded 5' primer served in a second PCR lasting about 6 to 12 cycles. TCRdb used MiXCR to reprocess the 5' RACE reads, holding one entry per CDR3 protein. The data hold 980,000 or so distinct CDR3 sequences, with around 48% observed a single time. Sequencing used blood. The source is a man aged 25-45 years in good health.

The V call is TRBV7-2, the J call TRBJ2-7, with D possibly being TRBD1 (6 bases). The CDR3 runs 14 residues. Germline lookup yields CDR1 SGHTA and CDR2 FQGNSA. The germline V and J ends were trimmed by 5 bases and 6 bases, with 17 bases remaining between them. The CDR3 coding sequence is TGTGCCAGCAGCCGGGACACGGCTTCGGTCGAGCAGTACTTC. Its protein is CASSRDTASVEQYF.

This clonotype was counted a few times. This sequence joins TRBV3-1 and TRBJ1-1, with D maybe TRBD1 (6 bases). V lost 3 bases and J 1 base, leaving 12 bases between the germline ends. This CDR3 has 15 amino acids. Per germline, CDR1 LGHDT and CDR2 YNNKEL (reference sequence). The CDR3 DNA reads TGTGCCAGCAGCCACTCCGGGACAACGAACACTGAAGCTTTCTTT. This codes for CASSHSGTTNTEAFF.

This rearrangement joins TRBV12-3 or TRBV12-4 to TRBJ2-4, with TRBD1 as a possible D gene (6 bases). The DNA end lines up better with TRBJ2-7; the J call may be wrong. The CDR3 covers 15 residues. The CDR3 spells CASTLRTGPSYEQYF. CDR3 nucleotide sequence: TGTGCCAGCACCCTCCGTACAGGGCCCTCCTACGAGCAGTACTTC.

The genes are TRBV12-5 and TRBJ1-1; no clear D gene. This CDR3 is built from 14 residues. Germline V CDR1 and CDR2: LGHNT, FRNRAP. V was clipped by 7 bases and J by 5 bases, with 17 bases between them. CDR3 amino acids: CASVSDGGMTEAFF. The CDR3 coding sequence is TGTGCTAGTGTCTCGGACGGAGGGATGACTGAAGCTTTCTTT.

The chain couples TRBV7-9 to TRBJ2-1; 8 bases are a match to TRBD1. This CDR3 comprises 14 residues. The V segment lost 4 bases and the J segment 4 bases; nucleotides outside the gene matches: 3. Looked up from germline, CDR1 is SEHNR and CDR2 is FQNEAQ (reference sequence). CDR3 DNA: TGTGCCAGCAGCTCCGGGGACAGGTACAATGAGCAGTTCTTC. Translated: CASSSGDRYNEQFF. Using reference TRBV7-9 and TRBJ2-1 for the parts outside the CDR3, the full variable domain is DTGVSQNPRHKITKRGQNVTFRCDPISEHNRLYWYRQTLGQGPEFLTYFQNEAQLEKSRLLSDRFSAERPKGSFSTLEIQRTEQGDSAMYLCASSSGDRYNEQFFGPGTRLTVL.

This clonotype turned up a few times. The J gene is TRBJ2-1, the V gene TRBV6-5; D is undetermined. Germline CDR1 MNHEY, CDR2 SVGAGI. The CDR3 sequence is 14 residues long. The V and J ends lost 2 bases and 8 bases respectively, with 13 bases between them. The CDR3 spells CASSYGPNVHEQFF. CDR3 nucleotide sequence: TGTGCCAGCAGTTACGGCCCCAATGTCCATGAGCAGTTCTTC.

The chain links TRBV19 to TRBJ2-3; 7 positions match TRBD1. The CDR3 consists of 13 residues. Germline CDR1 is LNHDA and CDR2 is SQIVND (reference sequence). Trimming at V came to 5 bases and at J to 14 bases, leaving 13 bases not matched to a gene. In DNA form, the CDR3 reads TGTGCCAGTAGTGACAGGGTTGGGAGATACGCGTATTTT. Translating it yields CASSDRVGRYAYF.

Concerning this clonotype: It may be a read error: a sequence one base away is much more abundant. J is TRBJ2-3 and V is TRBV29-1, with D perhaps matching TRBD1 (5 bases). Germline CDR1 and CDR2: SQVTM and ANQGSEA. This CDR3 is 14 amino acids long. CDR3 nucleotides: TGCAGCGTTGATCAGGCAGACAGCACAGATACGCGGTATTTT. The encoded protein is CSVDQADSTDTRYF.

The chain combines TRBV7-8 with TRBJ1-6; D unresolved. The CDR3 consists of 14 residues. Per the germline V gene, CDR1 is SGHVS and CDR2 is FQNEAQ. V was trimmed by 3 bases and J by 8 bases, leaving 11 bases between them. Here the CDR3 DNA reads TGTGCCAGCAGCTTCGAGGATAGGGATTCACCCCTCCACTTT. It translates to CASSFEDRDSPLHF.

The J gene is TRBJ2-2, the V gene TRBV29-1; D is possibly TRBD2 (5 bases). Trimming took 7 bases from V and 2 from J, leaving 17 bases between them. The CDR3 spans 15 residues. From germline, CDR1 is SQVTM and CDR2 ANQGSEA. CDR3 region: CSALPIRGNTGELFF. The CDR3 bases are TGCAGCGCCCTCCCGATACGGGGTAACACCGGGGAGCTGTTTTTT.

V usage is TRBV28 and J usage is TRBJ2-1, with 10 positions matching TRBD1. Trimming cost V 2 bases and J 5 bases; bases outside gene matches: 3. The CDR3 sequence is 15 residues long. CDR1 MDHEN and CDR2 SYDVKM come from the germline V gene. The CDR3 sequence: CASSLMDRGNNEQFF. DNA for the CDR3: TGTGCCAGCAGTTTAATGGACAGGGGGAACAATGAGCAGTTCTTC.

Only a few counts were recorded for this clonotype. V gene TRBV9 combines with J gene TRBJ2-3; maybe TRBD1 (5 bases). The CDR3 has 14 residues. CDR1 is SGDLS, CDR2 YYNGEE, per germline. The V gene lost 4 bases and the J gene lost 5 bases, with 14 bases spanning the gap. Here the CDR3 reads CASSPEGALDTQYF. In DNA, the CDR3 is TGTGCCAGCAGCCCCGAAGGGGCCTTAGATACGCAGTATTTT.

With respect to this clonotype: A read error may account for a junction end that differs from germline. The chain employs TRBV4-1 and TRBJ1-2; 11 bases line up with TRBD1. Germline V CDR1 and CDR2: MGHRA, YSYEKL. The CDR3 covers 17 residues. CDR3 nucleotide sequence: TGCGCCAGCAGCCAAGTGCGGGACAGGGGGAGGATTTTAGGCTGCACCTTC. Amino acids: CASSQVRDRGRILGCTF.

As concerns this clonotype: A much larger clone sits a single nucleotide away, making a read error possible. V usage is TRBV20-1 and J usage is TRBJ2-7; D uncertain. Looked up from germline, CDR1 is DFQATT and CDR2 is SNEGSKA (reference sequence). CDR3 length: 15 amino acids. V lost 0 bases to trimming and J lost 0 bases, with 12 bases between them. The CDR3 protein is CSARDRATGSYEQYF. CDR3 in DNA: TGCAGTGCTAGAGATCGGGCGACTGGCTCCTACGAGCAGTACTTC.

The chain is built from TRBV27 and TRBJ1-5; D might be TRBD1 (6 bases). The CDR3 is made up of 15 amino acids. Trimming cost V 2 bases and J 3 bases, with 11 bases left between them. Germline CDR1 reads MNHEY; CDR2 reads SMNVEV (reference sequence). The CDR3 DNA sequence: TGTGCCAGCAGTTTAGGTTCAGGGGCCAATCAGCCCCAGCATTTT. It specifies CASSLGSGANQPQHF.

There are a few counts of this clonotype. V and J are TRBV5-5 and TRBJ2-1; tentative D call: TRBD1 (6 bases). CDR3 length: 15 amino acids. Trimming removed 1 base at V and 9 bases at J, with 17 bases between. CDR1 is SGHKS, CDR2 YYEKEE, per germline (reference sequence). The CDR3: CASSLFQGMAGEQFF. In DNA form, the CDR3 reads TGTGCCAGCAGCTTGTTCCAGGGGATGGCGGGTGAGCAGTTCTTC.

With respect to this clonotype: A much bigger clone sits one base away, suggesting this may be a read error. The chain recombines TRBV7-9 with TRBJ1-2; tentatively, D is TRBD1 (6 bases). Looked up from germline, CDR1 is SEHNR and CDR2 is FQNEAQ (reference sequence). This CDR3 has 14 residues. The ends were cut back, 5 bases at V and 4 bases at J, with 14 bases in the middle. CDR3 DNA: TGTGCCAGCAGCCCCGGCAGGGGCATCTATGGCTACACCTTC. Translating gives CASSPGRGIYGYTF.

This clonotype was recorded a few times. V usage is TRBV4-2 and J usage is TRBJ1-5; no clear D gene. The CDR3 covers 12 residues. CDR1 and CDR2 (germline): LGHNA, YNFKEQ. V lost 4 bases and J lost 3, with 4 bases in between. In DNA form, the CDR3 reads TGTGCCAGCAGCCGAACCAATCAGCCCCAGCATTTT. It translates to CASSRTNQPQHF.

This chain links TRBV6-2 or TRBV6-3 with TRBJ2-3; 11 nucleotides match TRBD2. The CDR3 has 17 amino acids. The ends lost 4 bases at V and 9 bases at J; junction bases unmatched: 15. The germline CDR1 and CDR2 sequences are MNHEY and SVGEGT. Here the CDR3 reads CASSSFGTSGPRGTQYF. As DNA, the CDR3 is TGTGCCAGCAGTTCTTTCGGGACTAGCGGCCCGAGAGGAACGCAGTATTTT.

The chain uses TRBV7-2 and TRBJ1-4; 8 positions agree with TRBD1. V gave up 3 bases and J gave up 6 bases; unmatched junction bases: 12. CDR1 is SGHTA and CDR2 is FQGNSA in the germline V gene. The CDR3 is 17 residues long. The CDR3 DNA sequence: TGTGCCAGCAGCTTTGGGGATTCAGGGGGCGCATATGAAAAACTGTTTTTT. It translates to CASSFGDSGGAYEKLFF.

The rearrangement links TRBV5-5 to TRBJ2-2; 10 nucleotides match TRBD1. V was pared by 6 bases and J by 4 bases, with 6 bases of the junction left unmatched. CDR1 is SGHKS, CDR2 YYEKEE, per germline (reference sequence). This CDR3 spans 15 amino acids. CDR3 bases: TGTGCCAGCAACCGGGGACAGGGGACCACCGGGGAGCTGTTTTTT. Protein product: CASNRGQGTTGELFF.

This clonotype was seen more than once but under ten times. The chain joins TRBV12-3 or TRBV12-4 to TRBJ1-2; 8 bases fit TRBD1. The CDR3 totals 14 residues. The V gene end was trimmed by 3 bases and the J gene end by 7 bases; junction bases not matched to a gene: 7. This chain's CDR3 is CASSFDRGAGGYTF. The DNA for the CDR3 is TGTGCCAGCAGTTTCGACAGGGGAGCGGGTGGCTACACCTTC.

This clonotype was seen a few times. V and J are TRBV10-3 and TRBJ1-2; 10 nucleotides match TRBD1. The germline V gene encodes CDR1 ENHRY and CDR2 SYGVKD. This CDR3 comprises 13 residues. The V segment lost 8 bases and the J segment 1 base; nucleotides outside the gene matches: 1. The CDR3 sequence: CAIGQGVNYGYTF. The CDR3 DNA reads TGTGCCATCGGACAGGGGGTTAACTATGGCTACACCTTC.

This clonotype appeared a single time. J is TRBJ1-2 and V is TRBV9; 8 nucleotides line up with TRBD1. Germline loops: CDR1 SGDLS, CDR2 YYNGEE. J lost 5 bases, V lost 8 bases, and 5 bases had no gene match. The CDR3 contains 12 residues. The CDR3 DNA follows: TGTGCCAGTGGGGGACAGGTGTATGGCTACACCTTC. Amino acid sequence: CASGGQVYGYTF.

The chain couples TRBV9 to TRBJ1-1; TRBD1 matches 9 bases. Trimming at V came to 3 bases and at J to 5 bases, leaving 8 bases not matched to a gene. From germline, CDR1 is SGDLS and CDR2 YYNGEE. The CDR3 runs to 15 residues. This CDR3 reads CASSARGDRATEAFF. DNA of the CDR3: TGTGCCAGCAGCGCGCGGGGGGACAGGGCAACTGAAGCTTTCTTT.

This sequence joins TRBV6-4 and TRBJ2-1; D is unresolved. The germline V and J ends were trimmed by 2 bases and 2 bases, with 10 bases remaining between them. Germline V gives CDR1 MRHNA, CDR2 SNTAGT. The CDR3 contains 15 residues. The CDR3 DNA reads as TGTGCCAGCAGTGACCCGCCGGATCCCTACAATGAGCAGTTCTTC. Its protein product is CASSDPPDPYNEQFF.

The sample holds a few counts of this clonotype. The chain couples TRBV27 to TRBJ2-3; tentative D call: TRBD1 (5 bases). CDR1 MNHEY and CDR2 SMNVEV come from the germline V gene (reference sequence). The CDR3 is made up of 13 amino acids. The V gene lost 8 bases and the J gene lost 2 bases, with 11 bases spanning the gap. CDR3 DNA sequence: TGTGCCAGCGCGACAGTCACCACAGATACGCAGTATTTT. Translation: CASATVTTDTQYF.